This T cell receptor beta chain was observed in a study of beta chain features in type 1 diabetes. Study-wide points: Junctions at VDJ sites from type 1 diabetes patients had fewer insertions and more deletions. Shortening that was moderate but significant affected the TCRB CDR3s of Type 1 diabetes patients in all four CD4+ subsets. Compared to healthy donors, patients appeared to have naive, central memory and Treg TCRB repertoires that were more alike.

Sorting with CD45RO/CCR7/CD25/CD127/CD95/CD27 yielded naive, central memory, regulatory and stem-like memory CD4+ cells. A few counts support this clone. Its antigen is unidentified. The germline gives CDR1 MNHNY, CDR2 SVGAGI (reference sequence). V lost 10 bases and J lost 7; bases outside the gene matches: 15. There are 14 residues in the CDR3. The study reverse transcribed the entire isolated RNA, so it sequenced expressed TCRB transcripts. Sequencing was performed with immunoSEQ multiplex PCR; in TCRdb, only in-frame clones are kept and a portion is missing. The table includes approximately 170,000 clones, 7% to 9% detected once.

Specimen: central memory CD4+ T cells from blood. The J gene is TRBJ1-1, the V gene TRBV6-6; 7 nucleotides match TRBD1. The TCR originated in a man aged 18 to 29 with type 1 diabetes. CDR3 coding DNA: TGTGCCACCCGAACAGGGGATTGGTTTTATGAAGCTTTCTTT. Translated, it gives CATRTGDWFYEAFF.